These T cell receptor beta chains were read from a single sample in a study of cytomegalovirus exposure and HLA in healthy donors. Libraries were prepared by immunoSEQ multiplex PCR; TCRdb keeps only in-frame clonotypes and omits some of them. The sample carries under 80,000 clones, 70% to 85% recorded once. The material sequenced was PBMCs. The receptors shown here come from a woman between 40 and 55 years old in good health and CMV-seronegative. Each CDR3 is given with its conserved first and last residue. A D gene is named only where the DNA matches it firmly. A clone size is listed for some rows: how often the clone was seen (once, few, many), or a class if it is expanded.

abundance	j_gene	v_gene	d_gene	CDR3aa	CDR3nt
NA	TRBJ2-1	TRBV7-9	TRBD2	CASRRAGLAGENEQFF	TGTGCCAGCAGAAGAGCGGGACTAGCGGGAGAAAATGAGCAGTTCTTC
NA	TRBJ2-7	TRBV19	NA	CASSRRSSYEQYF	TGTGCCAGTAGTCGTCGGAGCTCCTACGAGCAGTACTTC
NA	TRBJ2-7	TRBV4-2	TRBD2	CASSYHPTSGGAVQYF	TGTGCCAGCAGCTATCACCCGACTAGCGGGGGGGCCGTGCAGTACTTC
NA	TRBJ2-1	TRBV2	NA	CASSVNSYNEQFF	TGTGCCAGCAGTGTGAACTCTTACAATGAGCAGTTCTTC
NA	TRBJ1-1	TRBV7-8	NA	CASSLSGVNTEAFF	TGTGCCAGCAGCTTAAGCGGGGTGAACACTGAAGCTTTCTTT
NA	TRBJ2-7	TRBV15	TRBD1	CATSRDLGGQGKLKQYF	TGTGCCACCAGCAGAGATCTGGGGGGACAGGGGAAGTTAAAGCAGTACTTC
NA	TRBJ1-2	TRBV6-5	NA	CASSYGEDYGYTF	TGTGCCAGCAGTTACGGGGAGGACTATGGCTACACCTTC
NA	TRBJ1-4	TRBV28	NA	CASSSGHSTNEKLFF	TGTGCCAGCAGTTCCGGACATTCAACTAATGAAAAACTGTTTTTT
few	TRBJ1-5	TRBV6-1	TRBD1	CASSLGGQGNQPQHF	TGTGCCAGCAGTCTTGGGGGACAGGGCAATCAGCCCCAGCATTTT
NA	TRBJ2-1	TRBV28	NA	CASSNPGTGYNEQFF	TGTGCCAGCAGTAACCCCGGGACTGGATACAATGAGCAGTTCTTC
NA	TRBJ1-2	TRBV7-9	TRBD1	CASRTSGTEFDYGYTF	TGTGCCAGCAGAACCTCCGGGACAGAATTCGATTATGGCTACACCTTC
NA	TRBJ2-5	TRBV6-4	NA	CASSRETQETQYF	TGTGCCAGCAGTCGGGAAACGCAAGAGACCCAGTACTTC